The 24 T cell receptor beta chains listed next were all sequenced from one sample in a study of blood T cell repertoires in COVID-19. Profiled with immunoSEQ multiplex PCR; TCRdb holds only in-frame clones, not every one. The data show some 80,000 clones, less than 90% seen once. Sequences were obtained from peripheral blood. The receptor source for this set is a man aged 45-60 years with acute or convalescent COVID-19.

This clone was observed a handful of times. Here the CDR3 DNA reads TGCGCCAGCAGCCAGGGAATACTAGCGGGGCCCTTTAATGAGCAGTTCTTC. Translated: CASSQGILAGPFNEQFF. The gene calls are TRBV4-1 and TRBJ2-1; the match to TRBD2 covers 10 bases. Germline lookup yields CDR1 MGHRA and CDR2 YSYEKL. J lost 7 bases, V lost 3 bases, and 12 bases had no gene match. The CDR3 covers 17 residues.

The chain employs TRBV18 and TRBJ1-2; D perhaps matches TRBD1 (5 bases). The CDR3 is 16 residues long. Trimming took 6 bases from V and 1 from J, leaving 18 bases between them. Germline V lookup: CDR1 KGHSH, CDR2 LQKENI. Here the CDR3 reads CASSQDSLALNYGYTF. The CDR3 DNA reads as TGTGCCAGCTCCCAAGACAGTCTTGCCCTTAACTATGGCTACACCTTC.

The chain couples TRBV10-3 to TRBJ2-1, with TRBD2 as a possible D gene (6 bases). Germline V gene lookup returns CDR1 ENHRY and CDR2 SYGVKD. Trimming cost V 4 bases and J 1 base, with 11 bases left between them. CDR3 size: 15 residues. CDR3 protein: CAISALAGSYNEQFF. In nucleotides, the CDR3 is TGTGCCATCAGTGCCTTGGCGGGGTCCTACAATGAGCAGTTCTTC.

V usage is TRBV11-3 and J usage is TRBJ2-1, with D perhaps matching TRBD1 (5 bases). The germline V gene encodes CDR1 SGHNT and CDR2 YENEEA. This CDR3 spans 14 amino acids. Trimming left V 7 bases short and J 9 bases short, with 19 bases between. The CDR3, as DNA: TGTGCCAGCACCGAGGATTTTGCTCAGGGTGAGCAGTTCTTC. It is translated as CASTEDFAQGEQFF.

The chain couples TRBV9 to TRBJ2-1; 7 bases match TRBD2. This CDR3 region has 15 residues. V lost 4 bases to trimming and J lost 0 bases; unmatched junction nucleotides: 4. In germline, CDR1 is SGDLS, CDR2 YYNGEE. This CDR3 reads CASSPPGGSYNEQFF. The CDR3 DNA follows: TGTGCCAGCAGCCCCCCGGGGGGCTCCTACAATGAGCAGTTCTTC.

The rearrangement links TRBV9 to TRBJ2-7; TRBD2 matches 10 bases. This CDR3 is 15 amino acids long. The germline V gene encodes CDR1 SGDLS and CDR2 YYNGEE. J gave up 5 bases and V 3 bases, and 8 bases lay outside the gene matches. The CDR3 loop is CASSAGGLARDEQYF. For the CDR3, the DNA is TGTGCCAGCAGCGCGGGGGGACTAGCGAGGGACGAGCAGTACTTC.

V gene TRBV30 combines with J gene TRBJ1-4, with D unclear. V was clipped by 5 bases and J by 2 bases, with 9 bases between them. Looked up from germline, CDR1 is GTSNPN and CDR2 is SVGIG (reference sequence). There are 13 residues in the CDR3. CDR3 residues: CAWASRTNEKLFF. The CDR3 DNA is TGTGCCTGGGCTAGCAGGACTAATGAAAAACTGTTTTTT.

This chain joins TRBV18 and TRBJ2-1; 10 bases align to TRBD1. V was pared by 3 bases and J by 7 bases, with 6 bases of the junction left unmatched. Germline V gene sequence: CDR1 KGHSH, CDR2 LQKENI. This CDR3 contains 15 residues. This CDR3 is CASSPGDRGRNEQFF. The CDR3 region has the DNA TGTGCCAGCTCACCCGGTGACAGGGGGCGGAATGAGCAGTTCTTC.

This clone was detected once. This sequence joins TRBV9 and TRBJ2-3; 7 bases agree with TRBD1. Germline-derived CDR1 and CDR2 are SGDLS and YYNGEE. The CDR3 sequence is 15 residues long. Trimming cost V 4 bases and J 3 bases; bases outside gene matches: 8. CDR3 loop: CASSQTGTSTDTQYF. In nucleotides, the CDR3 is TGTGCCAGCAGCCAGACAGGGACCTCAACAGATACGCAGTATTTT. Full variable domain (outside the CDR3, taken from reference TRBV9 and TRBJ2-3): DSGVTQTPKHLITATGQRVTLRCSPRSGDLSVYWYQQSLDQGLQFLIQYYNGEERAKGNILERFSAQQFPDLHSELNLSSLELGDSALYFCASSQTGTSTDTQYFGPGTRLTVL.

The J gene is TRBJ2-7, the V gene TRBV13; D is ambiguous. CDR1 and CDR2 (germline): PRHDT, FYEKMQ (reference sequence). The ends were cut back, 5 bases at V and 0 bases at J, with 8 bases in the middle. The CDR3 sequence is 13 residues long. CDR3 region: CASSPTLSYEQYF. The CDR3 DNA reads TGTGCCAGCAGCCCTACCCTCTCCTACGAGCAGTACTTC. Full variable domain (remainder filled in from reference TRBV13 and TRBJ2-7): AAGVIQSPRHLIKEKRETATLKCYPIPRHDTVYWYQQGPGQDPQFLISFYEKMQSDKGSIPDRFSAQQFSDYHSELNMSSLELGDSALYFCASSPTLSYEQYFGPGTRLTVT.

This clone occurred once. The chain combines TRBV6-5 with TRBJ1-6, with 7 bases lining up with TRBD1. The CDR3 runs 15 residues. Trimming cost V 6 bases and J 3 bases; bases outside gene matches: 5. Germline CDR1 is MNHEY and CDR2 is SVGAGI. The CDR3 bases are TGTGCCAGCAGGCCAGGGACAGTCTATAATTCACCCCTCCACTTT. Protein: CASRPGTVYNSPLHF.

The V call is TRBV11-2, the J call TRBJ1-4, with a possible D match to TRBD1 (5 bases). In germline, CDR1 is SGHAT, CDR2 FQNNGV. The ends were cut back, 5 bases at V and 3 bases at J, with 16 bases in the middle. CDR3 length equals 16 residues. Here the CDR3 DNA reads TGTGCCAGCAGCCCGGGACTCCTGGGGGCTAATGAAAAACTGTTTTTT. Amino acid sequence: CASSPGLLGANEKLFF.

The chain carries TRBV6-5 and TRBJ1-2, with D tentatively TRBD1 (6 bases). Deletions cut 6 bases from V and 7 bases from J, with 12 bases between. The CDR3 sequence is 12 residues long. CDR1 and CDR2 (germline): MNHEY, SVGAGI. CDR3 DNA: TGTGCCAGCAGACCGACAGGTGGTGGCTACACCTTC. Its translation: CASRPTGGGYTF.

This clone was recorded once. The chain uses TRBV23-1 and TRBJ2-2; D remains unclear. TRBV23-1 is an ORF, with its function uncertain. This CDR3 comprises 16 residues. Trimming pared 1 base from V and 5 bases from J, leaving 14 bases between. This CDR3 is CASSQLRSPETGELFF. Here the CDR3 DNA reads TGCGCCAGCAGTCAATTGAGGAGTCCCGAGACCGGGGAGCTGTTTTTT.

The chain joins TRBV3-1 (or the pseudogene TRBV3-2) to TRBJ2-3; 11 nucleotides match TRBD1. V lost 4 bases to trimming and J lost 3 bases; unmatched junction nucleotides: 3. Germline CDR1 and CDR2: LGHDT and YNNKEL (reference sequence). The CDR3 sequence is 15 residues long. The CDR3 loop reads CASSPGQGGTDTQYF. The CDR3 DNA sequence: TGTGCCAGCAGCCCGGGACAGGGGGGGACAGATACGCAGTATTTT.

This clone was found once. This rearrangement joins TRBV6-5 to TRBJ2-1; possibly TRBD2 for D (5 bases). The CDR3 has 13 residues. V dropped 8 bases and J dropped 15 bases, with 23 bases sitting between them. The germline CDR1 and CDR2 sequences are MNHEY and SVGAGI. CDR3: CASSPGPRGVRFF. The CDR3, as DNA: TGTGCCAGCTCGCCCGGACCCCGGGGTGTACGGTTCTTC.

The CDR3 loop is CASSDRMPNEKLFF. The CDR3 DNA is TGTGCCAGCAGCGACAGGATGCCTAATGAAAAACTGTTTTTT. The chain joins TRBV5-8 to TRBJ1-4, with a weak D call TRBD1 (6 bases). Germline assignment: CDR1 SGHTS and CDR2 YDEGEE. Trimming stripped 4 bases from V and 3 bases from J, with 10 bases between. This CDR3 spans 14 amino acids.

Written as DNA, the CDR3 is TGCGCCAGCAGCGACGCGACTAGAGGTGGTTACGAGCAGTACTTC. Protein sequence: CASSDATRGGYEQYF. The chain combines TRBV5-1 with TRBJ2-7; possibly TRBD2 for D (6 bases). CDR1 SGHRS and CDR2 YFSETQ come from the germline V gene. This CDR3 contains 15 residues. Trimming removed 4 bases at V and 4 bases at J, with 18 bases between.

This clone was found once. This chain joins TRBV10-3 and TRBJ1-1; the match to TRBD1 covers 7 bases. V was clipped by 1 base and J by 4 bases; unmatched bases: 12. Germline CDR1 and CDR2: ENHRY and SYGVKD. The CDR3 spans 17 residues. In nucleotides, the CDR3 is TGTGCCATCAGTGAGTACAGGGGCGACTACGTAGGCACTGAAGCTTTCTTT. This codes for CAISEYRGDYVGTEAFF.

The CDR3 loop is CAISEARGSYNEQFF. CDR3 nucleotides: TGTGCCATCAGTGAAGCAAGGGGCTCCTACAATGAGCAGTTCTTC. This chain links TRBV10-3 with TRBJ2-1; the D gene is possibly TRBD1 (5 bases). This CDR3 has 15 amino acids. V gave up 3 bases and J gave up 0 bases, with 9 bases separating them. From germline, CDR1 is ENHRY and CDR2 SYGVKD.

J is TRBJ2-1 and V is TRBV6-5; possible D gene TRBD1, 5 bases. With 7 bases removed from V and 0 bases from J, the gap between germline ends came to 10 bases. CDR3 length equals 14 residues. The germline gives CDR1 MNHEY, CDR2 SVGAGI. The DNA for the CDR3 is TGTGCCAGCACACACAGGAGCTCCTACAATGAGCAGTTCTTC. Amino acid sequence: CASTHRSSYNEQFF.

This chain links TRBV5-1 with TRBJ2-3, with a tentative D call TRBD2 (6 bases). The V and J ends lost 1 base and 2 bases respectively, with 17 bases between them. Germline values: CDR1 SGHRS, CDR2 YFSETQ. The CDR3 is 17 amino acids. CDR3 nucleotide sequence: TGCGCCAGCAGCTTGTATATTAGCGGCCCTTACACAGATACGCAGTATTTT. It translates to CASSLYISGPYTDTQYF.

This chain uses TRBV18 with TRBJ2-3; D not certain. Germline lookup yields CDR1 KGHSH and CDR2 LQKENI. Trimming took off 3 bases at V and 0 bases at J, with 7 bases between the two ends. The CDR3 runs to 14 residues. The CDR3 sequence is CASSPPSSTDTQYF. The CDR3 DNA reads TGTGCCAGCTCACCCCCCTCTAGCACAGATACGCAGTATTTT.

The V call is TRBV4-3, the J call TRBJ1-2, with TRBD1 matching 9 bases. The trim removed 0 bases at V and 8 bases at J, leaving 13 bases unmatched. The CDR3 is 17 amino acids. Germline lookup yields CDR1 LGHNA and CDR2 YSLEER. CDR3: CASSQDMGSNRGLGYTF. CDR3 nucleotide sequence: TGCGCCAGCAGCCAAGATATGGGGTCCAACAGGGGGCTGGGCTACACCTTC.